This T cell receptor (beta chain) was identified during a study of cytomegalovirus exposure and HLA in healthy donors. Study-wide context: A subsequent analysis stated that the approximately 110 validation repertoires were run on the same platform as the roughly 700 first-cohort repertoires. Notes on the study in general: Altogether, 164 TCR beta chains were recorded as cytomegalovirus-associated.

Clones were read by immunoSEQ multiplex PCR, and TCRdb kept only the in-frame ones, dropping some. The sample includes about 350,000 clones, roughly nine tenths of them seen just once. In regard to this clone: The target antigen is unknown.

The donors were members of the approximately 120-subject validation cohort (separate from the approximately 670-subject first cohort). This CDR3 comprises 15 residues. Looked up from germline, CDR1 is MNHNY and CDR2 is SVGAGI (reference sequence). Losses at the gene ends were 4 bases for V and 0 bases for J; bases not matched to a gene: 1. This sequence was found in a woman in her twenties or thirties in good health and CMV-seropositive. V gene TRBV6-6 combines with J gene TRBJ2-1, with 9 bases lining up with TRBD2. Source material: PBMCs. In DNA, the CDR3 is TGTGCCAGCAGTTCGACTAGCGGCTCCTACAATGAGCAGTTCTTC. This sequence encodes CASSSTSGSYNEQFF.